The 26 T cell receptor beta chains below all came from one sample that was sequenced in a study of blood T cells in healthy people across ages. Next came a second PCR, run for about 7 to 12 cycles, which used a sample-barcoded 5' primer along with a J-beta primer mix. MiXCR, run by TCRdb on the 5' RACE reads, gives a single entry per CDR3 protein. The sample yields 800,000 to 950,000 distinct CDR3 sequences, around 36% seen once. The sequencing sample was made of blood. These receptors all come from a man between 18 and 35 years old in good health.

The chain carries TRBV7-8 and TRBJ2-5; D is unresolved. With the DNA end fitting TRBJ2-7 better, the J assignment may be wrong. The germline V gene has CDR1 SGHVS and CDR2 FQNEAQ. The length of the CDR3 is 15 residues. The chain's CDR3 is CASSLALLQNYEQYF. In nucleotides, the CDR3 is TGTGCCAGCAGCTTAGCTCTACTCCAAAACTACGAGCAGTACTTC.

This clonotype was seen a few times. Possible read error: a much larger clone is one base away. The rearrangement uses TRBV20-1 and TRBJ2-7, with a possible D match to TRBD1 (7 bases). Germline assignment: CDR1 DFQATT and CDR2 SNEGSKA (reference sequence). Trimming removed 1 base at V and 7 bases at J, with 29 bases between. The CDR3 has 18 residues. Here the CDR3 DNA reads TGCAGTGCTAGAGGCGACAGGGAGGTAGCAGCTCGGCCCAATGAGCAGTACTTC. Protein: CSARGDREVAARPNEQYF.

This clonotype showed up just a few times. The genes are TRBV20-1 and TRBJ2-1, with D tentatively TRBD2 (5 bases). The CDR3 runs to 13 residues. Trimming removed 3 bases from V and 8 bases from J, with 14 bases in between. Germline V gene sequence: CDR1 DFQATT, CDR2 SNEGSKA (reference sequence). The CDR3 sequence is CSASCVAGHEQFF. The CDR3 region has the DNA TGCAGTGCTAGCTGCGTTGCGGGCCATGAGCAGTTCTTC.

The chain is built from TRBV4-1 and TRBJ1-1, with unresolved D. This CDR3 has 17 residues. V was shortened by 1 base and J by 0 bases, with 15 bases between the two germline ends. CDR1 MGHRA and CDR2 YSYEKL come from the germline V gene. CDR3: CASSQGMFERMNTEAFF. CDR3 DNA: TGCGCCAGCAGCCAAGGTATGTTTGAACGGATGAACACTGAAGCTTTCTTT.

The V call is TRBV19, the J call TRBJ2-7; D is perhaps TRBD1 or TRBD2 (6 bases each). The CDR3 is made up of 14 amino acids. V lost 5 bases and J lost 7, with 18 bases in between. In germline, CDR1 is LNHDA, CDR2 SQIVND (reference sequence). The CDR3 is CASSPGAANGEQYF. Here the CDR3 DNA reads TGTGCCAGTAGTCCGGGGGCCGCTAACGGTGAGCAGTACTTC. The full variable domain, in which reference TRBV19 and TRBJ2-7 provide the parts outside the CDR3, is DGGITQSPKYLFRKEGQNVTLSCEQNLNHDAMYWYRQDPGQGLRLIYYSQIVNDFQKGDIAEGYSVSREKKESFPLTVTSAQKNPTAFYLCASSPGAANGEQYFGPGTRLTVT.

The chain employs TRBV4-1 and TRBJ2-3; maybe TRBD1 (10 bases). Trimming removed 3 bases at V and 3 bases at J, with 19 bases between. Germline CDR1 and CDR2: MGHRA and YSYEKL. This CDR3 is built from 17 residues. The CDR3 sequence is CASSQYLAGQGTDTQYF. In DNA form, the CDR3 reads TGCGCCAGCAGCCAGTACCTAGCGGGACAGGGGACAGATACGCAGTATTTT.

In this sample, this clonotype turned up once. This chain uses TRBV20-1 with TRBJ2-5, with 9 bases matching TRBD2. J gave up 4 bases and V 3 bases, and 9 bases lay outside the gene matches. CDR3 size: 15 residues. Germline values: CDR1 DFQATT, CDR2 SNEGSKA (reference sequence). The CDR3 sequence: CSASGTSKRLETQYF. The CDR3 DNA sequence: TGCAGTGCTAGTGGGACTAGCAAGCGTTTAGAGACCCAGTACTTC.

In nucleotides, the CDR3 is TGTGCCAGCAGCTTTAGGCAGGCGAACACCGGGGAGCTGTTTTTT. It translates to CASSFRQANTGELFF. This sequence joins TRBV7-9 and TRBJ2-2; D gene uncertain. V was shortened by 3 bases and J by 0 bases, with 8 bases between the two germline ends. The germline CDR1 and CDR2 sequences are SEHNR and FQNEAQ (reference sequence). The CDR3 extends over 15 amino acids.

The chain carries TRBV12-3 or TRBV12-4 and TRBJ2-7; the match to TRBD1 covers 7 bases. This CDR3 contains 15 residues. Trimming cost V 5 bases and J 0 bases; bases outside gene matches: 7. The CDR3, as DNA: TGTGCCAGCAGTCCTTACAGGGGCCGCTCCTACGAGCAGTACTTC. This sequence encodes CASSPYRGRSYEQYF.

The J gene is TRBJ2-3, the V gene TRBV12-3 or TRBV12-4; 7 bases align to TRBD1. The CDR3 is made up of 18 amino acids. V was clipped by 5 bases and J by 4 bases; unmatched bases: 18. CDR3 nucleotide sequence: TGTGCCAGCAGTCTGCAACGTAGACAGGGAGTGATCGCAGATACGCAGTATTTT. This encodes CASSLQRRQGVIADTQYF.

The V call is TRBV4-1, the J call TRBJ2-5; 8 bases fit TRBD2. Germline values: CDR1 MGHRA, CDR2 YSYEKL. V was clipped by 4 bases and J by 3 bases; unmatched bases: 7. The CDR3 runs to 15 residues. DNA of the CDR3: TGCGCCAGCAGCCGTTTGACAGCGGGGGAAGAGACCCAGTACTTC. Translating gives CASSRLTAGEETQYF.

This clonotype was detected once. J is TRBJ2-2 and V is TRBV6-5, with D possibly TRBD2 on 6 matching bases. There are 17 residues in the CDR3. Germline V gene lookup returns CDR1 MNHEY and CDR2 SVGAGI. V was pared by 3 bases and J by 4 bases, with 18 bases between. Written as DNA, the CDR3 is TGTGCCAGCAGTTATGGAGGTGATCTGGGGGGCACCGGGGAGCTGTTTTTT. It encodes CASSYGGDLGGTGELFF.

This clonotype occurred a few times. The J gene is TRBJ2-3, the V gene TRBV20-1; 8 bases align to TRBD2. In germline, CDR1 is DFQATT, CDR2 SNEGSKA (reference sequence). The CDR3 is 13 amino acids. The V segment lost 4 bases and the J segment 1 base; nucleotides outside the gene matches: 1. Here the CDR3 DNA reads TGCAGTGCTAACGGGGGGGGCACAGATACGCAGTATTTT. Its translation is CSANGGGTDTQYF.

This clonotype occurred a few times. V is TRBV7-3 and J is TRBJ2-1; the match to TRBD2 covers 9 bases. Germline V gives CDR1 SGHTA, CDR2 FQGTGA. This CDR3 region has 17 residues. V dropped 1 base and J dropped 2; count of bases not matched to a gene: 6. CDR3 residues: CASSLIPGTSTYNEQFF. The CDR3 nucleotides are TGTGCCAGCAGCTTAATACCAGGGACTAGCACCTACAATGAGCAGTTCTTC.

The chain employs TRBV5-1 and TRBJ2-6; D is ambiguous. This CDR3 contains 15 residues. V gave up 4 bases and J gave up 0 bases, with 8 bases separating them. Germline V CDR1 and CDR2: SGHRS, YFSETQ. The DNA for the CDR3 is TGCGCCAGCAGCCCCACGAACTCTGGGGCCAACGTCCTGACTTTC. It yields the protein CASSPTNSGANVLTF.

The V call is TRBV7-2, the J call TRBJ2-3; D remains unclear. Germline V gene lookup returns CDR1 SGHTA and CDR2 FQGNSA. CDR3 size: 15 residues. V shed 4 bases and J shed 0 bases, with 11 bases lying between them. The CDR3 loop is CASSSDPWSTDTQYF. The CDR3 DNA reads TGTGCCAGCAGCTCGGACCCCTGGAGCACAGATACGCAGTATTTT.

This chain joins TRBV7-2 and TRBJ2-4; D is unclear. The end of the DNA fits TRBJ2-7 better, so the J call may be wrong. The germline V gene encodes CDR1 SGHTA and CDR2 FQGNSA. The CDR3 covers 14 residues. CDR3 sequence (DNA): TGTGCCAGCAGCCGTAGGTTGGACGGCTCCGAGCAGTACTTC. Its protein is CASSRRLDGSEQYF.

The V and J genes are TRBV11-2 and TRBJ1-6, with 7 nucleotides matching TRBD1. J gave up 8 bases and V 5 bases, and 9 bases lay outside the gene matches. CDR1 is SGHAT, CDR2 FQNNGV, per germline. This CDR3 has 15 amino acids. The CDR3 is CASSRGQAMYSPLHF. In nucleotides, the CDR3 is TGTGCCAGCAGCCGTGGACAGGCAATGTATTCACCCCTCCACTTT. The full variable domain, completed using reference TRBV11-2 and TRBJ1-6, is EAGVAQSPRYKIIEKRQSVAFWCNPISGHATLYWYQQILGQGPKLLIQFQNNGVVDDSQLPKDRFSAERLKGVDSTLKIQPAKLEDSAVYLCASSRGQAMYSPLHFGNGTRLTVT.

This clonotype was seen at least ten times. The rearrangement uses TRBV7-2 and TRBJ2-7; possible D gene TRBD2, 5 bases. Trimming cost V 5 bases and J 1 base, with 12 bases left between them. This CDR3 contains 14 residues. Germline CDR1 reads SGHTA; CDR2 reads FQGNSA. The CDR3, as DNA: TGTGCCAGCAGCATAACTGAGGGTTCCTACGAGCAGTACTTC. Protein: CASSITEGSYEQYF.

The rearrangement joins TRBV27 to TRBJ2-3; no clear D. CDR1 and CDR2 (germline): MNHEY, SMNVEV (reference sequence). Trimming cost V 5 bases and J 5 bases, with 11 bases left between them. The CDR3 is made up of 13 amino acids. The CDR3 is CASSPPWGDTQYF. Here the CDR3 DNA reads TGTGCCAGCAGTCCCCCCTGGGGAGATACGCAGTATTTT.

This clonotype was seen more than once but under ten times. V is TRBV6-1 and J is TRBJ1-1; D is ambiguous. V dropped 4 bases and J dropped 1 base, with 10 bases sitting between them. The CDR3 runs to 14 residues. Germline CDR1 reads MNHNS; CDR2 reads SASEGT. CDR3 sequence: CASSVKSPNTEAFF. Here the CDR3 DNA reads TGTGCCAGCAGTGTTAAGAGTCCGAACACTGAAGCTTTCTTT.

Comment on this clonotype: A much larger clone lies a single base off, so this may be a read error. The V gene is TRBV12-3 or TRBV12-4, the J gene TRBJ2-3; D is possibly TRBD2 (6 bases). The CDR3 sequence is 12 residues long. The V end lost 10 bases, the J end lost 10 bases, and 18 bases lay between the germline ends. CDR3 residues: CATDGLRDAQYF. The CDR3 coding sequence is TGTGCCACCGACGGACTACGGGATGCGCAGTATTTT.

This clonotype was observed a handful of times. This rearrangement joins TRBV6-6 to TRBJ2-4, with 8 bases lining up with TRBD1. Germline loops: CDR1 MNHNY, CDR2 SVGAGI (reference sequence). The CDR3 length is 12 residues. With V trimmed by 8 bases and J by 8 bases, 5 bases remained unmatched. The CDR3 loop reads CASLDRGDIQYF. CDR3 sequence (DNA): TGTGCCAGCCTAGACAGGGGAGACATTCAGTACTTC.

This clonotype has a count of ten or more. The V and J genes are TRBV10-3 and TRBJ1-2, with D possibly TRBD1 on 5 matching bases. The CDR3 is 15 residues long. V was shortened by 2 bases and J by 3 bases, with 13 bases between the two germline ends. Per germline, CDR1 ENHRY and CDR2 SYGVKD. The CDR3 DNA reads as TGTGCCATCAGTGAGGGGACGGAACCTTACTATGGCTACACCTTC. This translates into CAISEGTEPYYGYTF.

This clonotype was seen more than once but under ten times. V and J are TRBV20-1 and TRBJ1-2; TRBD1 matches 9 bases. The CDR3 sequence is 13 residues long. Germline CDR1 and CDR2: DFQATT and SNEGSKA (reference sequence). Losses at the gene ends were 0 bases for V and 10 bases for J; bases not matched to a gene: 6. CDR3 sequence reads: CSAREMTGGDYTF. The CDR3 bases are TGCAGTGCTAGAGAAATGACAGGGGGGGACTACACCTTC.

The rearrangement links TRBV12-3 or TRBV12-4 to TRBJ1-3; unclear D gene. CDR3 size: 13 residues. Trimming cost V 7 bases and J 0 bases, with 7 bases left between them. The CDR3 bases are TGTGCCAGCATACGGAGCTCTGGAAACACCATATATTTT. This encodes CASIRSSGNTIYF.